This entry is about one T cell receptor beta chain. What it binds is unknown. The CDR3 has 13 amino acids. Germline CDR1 SQVTM, CDR2 ANQGSEA. V was cut by 6 bases and J by 8 bases, with 19 bases left in between. This sample is drawn from a study of cytomegalovirus exposure and HLA in healthy donors. Nominally healthy donors were sampled, though unrecorded immune exposures were likely. The study ran its PCR with 60 Vbeta and 13 Jbeta primers. Using immunoSEQ multiplex PCR, the repertoire was profiled, and TCRdb retains in-frame clones only, with some absent. The sample totals approximately 79,000 clones. Notes on the study in general: The availability of immune exposure information extended only to CMV serostatus. The authors assumed roughly uniform sequencing depth across donors for presence/absence analyses. The study put 150 to 200 TCR beta chains on its list as cytomegalovirus-associated.

The chain combines TRBV29-1 with TRBJ1-2; D is undetermined. Sequences were obtained from PBMCs. The sequence came from a boy younger than 18 in good health and CMV-seronegative. The CDR3 loop reads CSVGVSGGSGYTF. Here the CDR3 DNA reads TGCAGCGTAGGAGTTAGTGGAGGGTCGGGCTACACCTTC.